This TCR beta chain was captured by sequencing in a study of shared clonotypes between healthy human individuals. V lost 3 bases and J lost 4, with 6 bases in between. Germline CDR1 ENHRY, CDR2 SYGVKD. There are 12 residues in the CDR3. Only in-frame clones appear in the TCRdb table, and some are missing; sequencing was by immunoSEQ multiplex PCR. In the table there are some 2 million clones, about 94% of which are singletons. Study-wide points: The study's rarefaction showed incomplete sorted-subset sequencing despite large depth.

Cells designated naive CD8 were CD45RO-negative and were positively selected for CCR7, with terminally differentiated effector memory CD45RA+ cells excluded. As to this clone: Its cognate antigen is unknown.

The clonotype comes from a man aged 18 to 30 in good health. V gene TRBV10-3 combines with J gene TRBJ2-5; TRBD2 is a possible D gene (5 bases). Sequenced input: naive CD8+ T cells sorted from blood. CDR3 loop: CAISDTRETQYF. CDR3 in DNA: TGTGCCATCAGTGATACTAGAGAGACCCAGTACTTC.